This is a list of T cell receptor beta chains from one sample in a study of PD-L1 blockade in urothelial cancer. Assay: immunoSEQ multiplex PCR; the TCRdb copy retains only in-frame clones and omits some. The sample yields about 120,000 clones, around 89% seen once. Specimen: PBMCs, collected around atezolizumab (anti-PD-L1) treatment. These receptors were collected from a man aged 55 to 70 with urothelial cancer. CDR3s include the opening cysteine and the closing phenylalanine or tryptophan. A D gene is named only where the DNA matches it firmly. The size of a clone is reported for some rows only, either as once, few or many, or as a class for expanded clones.

D,J,V,length,size,CDR3,DNA
TRBD1,TRBJ1-1,TRBV19,16,-,CASSPLTGALNTEAFF,TGTGCCAGTAGTCCCTTGACAGGGGCGTTGAACACTGAAGCTTTCTTT
TRBD2,TRBJ2-1,TRBV11-3,16,-,CASSRLAGGPWDEQFF,TGTGCCAGCAGCCGCCTAGCGGGGGGGCCATGGGATGAGCAGTTCTTC
-,TRBJ2-5,TRBV4-1,15,once,CASSQVGTLKETQYF,TGCGCCAGCAGCCAAGTCGGGACTTTAAAAGAGACCCAGTACTTC
-,TRBJ1-4,TRBV19,13,few,CASSNGQSEKLFF,TGTGCCAGTAGTAACGGACAGAGTGAAAAACTGTTTTTT
TRBD1,TRBJ1-2,TRBV19,13,-,CASSSDRRYGYTF,TGTGCCAGTAGCTCGGACAGGAGATATGGCTACACCTTC
-,TRBJ1-1,TRBV19,15,-,CASSPGQTMNTEAFF,TGTGCCAGTAGTCCTGGACAGACCATGAACACTGAAGCTTTCTTT
-,TRBJ2-1,TRBV2,15,-,CASGARGQPNNEQFF,TGTGCCAGTGGGGCGCGGGGCCAGCCTAACAATGAGCAGTTCTTC
-,TRBJ2-7,TRBV27,14,once,CASSLGQGPYEQYF,TGTGCCAGCAGTTTAGGGCAGGGGCCCTACGAGCAGTACTTC
TRBD1,TRBJ2-1,TRBV19,13,-,CASSHGTGGEQFF,TGTGCCAGTAGTCACGGGACAGGAGGGGAGCAGTTCTTC
-,TRBJ2-7,TRBV5-1,15,-,CASSLSPGQNYEQYF,TGCGCCAGCAGCTTGAGCCCTGGACAGAACTACGAGCAGTACTTC
-,TRBJ2-3,TRBV7-2,15,-,CASSFGAGRTDTQYF,TGTGCCAGCAGCTTCGGGGCGGGACGCACAGATACGCAGTATTTT
TRBD2,TRBJ2-7,TRBV6-1,15,-,CASSDRLAGVGEQYF,TGTGCCAGCAGTGACCGACTAGCGGGAGTAGGAGAGCAGTACTTC
TRBD2,TRBJ2-3,TRBV27,16,-,CASTLIGLDNTDTQYF,TGTGCCAGCACCCTAATAGGACTAGACAACACAGATACGCAGTATTTT
-,TRBJ2-7,TRBV19,13,few,CASSAGRLYEQYF,TGTGCCAGCTCGGCGGGGAGGTTATACGAGCAGTACTTC
TRBD1,TRBJ2-7,TRBV6-5,14,-,CASSPGTEAYEQYF,TGTGCCAGCAGCCCCGGGACAGAAGCCTACGAGCAGTACTTC
-,TRBJ1-5,TRBV19,15,-,CASSSRDFSNQPQHF,TGTGCCAGTAGTTCCCGGGACTTTAGCAATCAGCCCCAGCATTTT
-,TRBJ1-3,TRBV6-1,14,-,CASSAQGHGNTIYF,TGTGCCAGCAGTGCCCAAGGACACGGAAACACCATATATTTT
TRBD1,TRBJ1-1,TRBV29-1,13,-,CSTRQGGETEAFF,TGCAGCACCCGCCAAGGGGGCGAGACTGAAGCTTTCTTT
-,TRBJ1-2,TRBV7-2,13,-,CASSPDRNYGYTF,TGTGCCAGCAGCCCCGACAGGAACTATGGCTACACCTTC
-,TRBJ2-1,TRBV9,11,-,CASGRYNEQFF,TGTGCCAGCGGGAGGTACAATGAGCAGTTCTTC
-,TRBJ2-7,TRBV5-8,17,-,CASSLTRVHSPSYEQYF,TGTGCCAGCAGCTTAACCCGGGTCCACTCCCCATCCTACGAGCAGTACTTC
TRBD1,TRBJ2-3,TRBV18,15,-,CASSPGTGGTDTQYF,TGTGCCAGCTCACCCGGGACAGGGGGGACAGATACGCAGTATTTT
TRBD1,TRBJ2-7,TRBV6-5,14,-,CASSSTGGSYEQYF,TGTGCCAGCAGTTCGACAGGGGGCTCCTACGAGCAGTACTTC
-,TRBJ1-2,TRBV7-8,13,once,CASSTGQIYGYTF,TGTGCCAGCAGCACCGGACAAATCTATGGCTACACCTTC
TRBD2,TRBJ2-1,TRBV11-2,15,-,CASSPGGGPLNEQFF,TGTGCCAGCAGCCCCGGGGGGGGGCCTCTCAATGAGCAGTTCTTC
TRBD2,TRBJ2-5,TRBV19,15,once,CASSLPGLGGETQYF,TGTGCCAGTAGTCTCCCGGGACTAGGGGGGGAGACCCAGTACTTC
TRBD2,TRBJ2-7,TRBV27,15,once,CASSLSLAGVYEQYF,TGTGCCAGCAGTTTATCTCTGGCGGGGGTCTACGAGCAGTACTTC
-,TRBJ2-3,TRBV5-6,13,-,CASSGHIADTQYF,TGTGCCAGCAGTGGCCATATCGCAGATACGCAGTATTTT
-,TRBJ2-3,TRBV27,12,-,CASKRSTDTQYF,TGTGCCAGCAAGCGGAGCACAGATACGCAGTATTTT
TRBD2,TRBJ2-1,TRBV9,16,-,CASSVMTSGGANEQFF,TGTGCCAGCAGCGTGATGACTAGCGGGGGGGCCAATGAGCAGTTCTTC
TRBD1,TRBJ1-3,TRBV4-2,15,many,CASSPSTGLGNTIYF,TGTGCCAGCAGCCCGTCGACAGGGTTAGGAAACACCATATATTTT
TRBD2,TRBJ2-3,TRBV6-6,16,once,CASSYGPLLAGDTQYF,TGTGCCAGCAGTTACGGTCCCCTCCTAGCGGGAGATACGCAGTATTTT
-,TRBJ1-1,TRBV7-2,14,-,CASSSRERGREAFF,TGTGCCAGCAGCTCCAGGGAGCGGGGGCGAGAAGCTTTCTTT
-,TRBJ2-1,TRBV6-4,13,-,CASSVEGGNEQFF,TGTGCCAGCAGTGTTGAGGGAGGCAATGAGCAGTTCTTC
TRBD1,TRBJ2-1,TRBV6-6,13,-,CASSRDSYNEQFF,TGTGCCAGCAGTAGGGACAGCTACAATGAGCAGTTCTTC
-,TRBJ2-6,TRBV28,15,-,CAIRGERSGANVLTF,TGTGCCATCCGCGGGGAGCGCTCTGGGGCCAACGTCCTGACTTTC
TRBD1,TRBJ2-5,TRBV7-2,15,-,CASSQGQGMRETQYF,TGTGCCAGCAGCCAGGGACAGGGGATGCGAGAGACCCAGTACTTC
-,TRBJ2-1,TRBV19,15,-,CASSSTGTVVNEQFF,TGTGCCAGTAGTAGTACAGGTACAGTGGTCAATGAGCAGTTCTTC
TRBD2,TRBJ2-7,TRBV28,14,-,CASTRGGLSYEQYF,TGTGCCAGCACCCGGGGGGGGCTGTCCTACGAGCAGTACTTC
-,TRBJ1-1,TRBV5-6,14,-,CASSPKGRDTEAFF,TGTGCCAGCAGCCCCAAAGGCCGGGACACTGAAGCTTTCTTT
TRBD2,TRBJ2-5,TRBV11-2,16,-,CASSSAPSGSVETQYF,TGTGCCAGCAGCTCCGCACCTAGCGGGAGTGTGGAGACCCAGTACTTC
TRBD2,TRBJ2-5,TRBV7-9,15,-,CASRSTGTIEETQYF,TGTGCCAGCAGATCAACCGGGACTATTGAAGAGACCCAGTACTTC
TRBD2,TRBJ2-5,TRBV7-9,15,-,CASSPKRERGETQYF,TGTGCCAGCAGCCCCAAACGGGAGCGGGGAGAGACCCAGTACTTC
-,TRBJ2-1,TRBV10-1,12,-,CASSDSLNEQFF,TGCGCCAGCAGCGACTCTCTCAATGAGCAGTTCTTC
-,TRBJ1-4,TRBV25-1,15,-,CASSEIKGGREKLFF,TGTGCCAGCAGTGAGATAAAAGGGGGTAGAGAAAAACTGTTTTTT
-,TRBJ2-7,TRBV5-1,15,-,CASSLTPGNSYEQYF,TGCGCCAGCAGCTTGACCCCGGGGAACTCCTACGAGCAGTACTTC
-,TRBJ1-5,TRBV4-1,13,-,CASSNPGIQPQHF,TGCGCCAGCAGTAATCCGGGAATTCAGCCCCAGCATTTT
TRBD2,TRBJ2-2,TRBV10-3,16,-,CAIAPNPGGNTGELFF,TGTGCCATCGCCCCGAACCCGGGGGGGAACACCGGGGAGCTGTTTTTT
-,TRBJ2-3,TRBV5-4,15,-,CASSAGHLIRDTQYF,TGTGCCAGCAGCGCAGGACATCTCATTAGAGATACGCAGTATTTT